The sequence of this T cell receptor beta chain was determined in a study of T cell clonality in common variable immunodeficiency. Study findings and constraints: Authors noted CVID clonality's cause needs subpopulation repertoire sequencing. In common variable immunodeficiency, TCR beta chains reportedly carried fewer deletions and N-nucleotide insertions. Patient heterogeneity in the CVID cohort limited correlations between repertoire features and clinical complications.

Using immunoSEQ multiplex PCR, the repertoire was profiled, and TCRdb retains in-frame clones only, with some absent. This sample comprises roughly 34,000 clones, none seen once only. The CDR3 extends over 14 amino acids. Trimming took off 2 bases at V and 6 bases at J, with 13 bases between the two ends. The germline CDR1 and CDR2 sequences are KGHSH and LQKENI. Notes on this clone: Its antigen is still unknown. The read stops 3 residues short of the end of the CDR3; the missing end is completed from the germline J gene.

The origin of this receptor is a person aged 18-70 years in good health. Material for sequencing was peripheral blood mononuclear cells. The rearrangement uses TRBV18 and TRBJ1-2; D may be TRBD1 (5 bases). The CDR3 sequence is CASSPSGRDDGYTF. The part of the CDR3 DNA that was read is TGTGCCAGCTCACCATCTGGCAGGGATGATGGC.